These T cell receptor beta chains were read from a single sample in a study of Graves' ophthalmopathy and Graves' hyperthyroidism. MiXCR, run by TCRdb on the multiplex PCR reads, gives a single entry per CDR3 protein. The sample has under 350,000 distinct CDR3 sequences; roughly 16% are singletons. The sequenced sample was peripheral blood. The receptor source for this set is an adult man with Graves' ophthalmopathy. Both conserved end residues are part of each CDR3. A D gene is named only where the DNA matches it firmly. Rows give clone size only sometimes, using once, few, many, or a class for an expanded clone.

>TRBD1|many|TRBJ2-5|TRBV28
TGTGCCAGCAGTTTAATTGTTGGCAGGGGGCGCCGGGAGACCCAGTACTTC
CASSLIVGRGRRETQYF
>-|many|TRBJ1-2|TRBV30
TGTGCCTGGAGTGTATTAGGATTCGATGGCTACACCTTC
CAWSVLGFDGYTF
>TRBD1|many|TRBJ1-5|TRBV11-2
TGTGCCAGCAGCTCGAAGACAGGGCGAAGCAATCAGCCCCAGCATTTT
CASSSKTGRSNQPQHF
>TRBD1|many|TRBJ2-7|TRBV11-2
TGTGCCAGCAGCTCGGACAGGGTGAACGAGCAGTACTTC
CASSSDRVNEQYF
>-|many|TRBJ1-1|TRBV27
TGTGCCAGCTCGATTCCAGGGACCGCTGAAGCTTTCTTT
CASSIPGTAEAFF
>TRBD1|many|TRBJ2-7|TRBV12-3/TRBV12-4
TGTGCCAGCAGGGGCGGACAGGGGTCCTACGAGCAGTACTTC
CASRGGQGSYEQYF
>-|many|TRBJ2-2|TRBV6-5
TGTGCCAGCAGTTATGCGACTTTAACCGGGGAGCTGTTTTTT
CASSYATLTGELFF
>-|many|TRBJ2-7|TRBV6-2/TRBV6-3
TGTGCCAGCAGTTACTCAGGGGCGGCCTACGAGCAGTACTTC
CASSYSGAAYEQYF
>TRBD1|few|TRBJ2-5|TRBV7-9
TGTGCCAGCAGCGTTACAGGGGGCCTGAGTAGGGAGACCCAGTACTTC
CASSVTGGLSRETQYF
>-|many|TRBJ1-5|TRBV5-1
TGCGCCAGCAGCCCACAGGGAAAGAGCAATCAGCCCCAGCATTTT
CASSPQGKSNQPQHF
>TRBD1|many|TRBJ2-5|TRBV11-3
TGTGCCAGCAGCTTAGGTTCGCAGGGGGCGGAGACCCAGTACTTC
CASSLGSQGAETQYF
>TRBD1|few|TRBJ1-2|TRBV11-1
TGTGCCAGCAGCCTCCCGTTGATCGGACAGGGGTTATACGGCTACACCTTC
CASSLPLIGQGLYGYTF
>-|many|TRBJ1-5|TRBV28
TGTGCCAGCAGTTTTGCGGGGCTCGGCAATCAGCCCCAGCATTTT
CASSFAGLGNQPQHF
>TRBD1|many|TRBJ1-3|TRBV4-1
TGCGCCAGCAGCCAAGGAGACAGGGGGTCTGGAAACACCATATATTTT
CASSQGDRGSGNTIYF
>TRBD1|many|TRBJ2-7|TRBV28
TGTGCCAGCAGGGGGACAGATACCTACGAGCAGTACTTC
CASRGTDTYEQYF
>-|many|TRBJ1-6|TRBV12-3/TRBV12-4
TGTGCCAGCAGTCCGAAGTTGGGGGGGCAATCCTATAATTCACCCCTCCACTTT
CASSPKLGGQSYNSPLHF
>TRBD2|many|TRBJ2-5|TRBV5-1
TGCGCCAGCAGCCTCACACCTAGCGGGGGGGCCCTCCAGACCCAGTACTTC
CASSLTPSGGALQTQYF
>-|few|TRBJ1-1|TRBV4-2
TGTGCCAGCAGCCAAGTTGACTTGAACACTGAAGCTTTCTTT
CASSQVDLNTEAFF
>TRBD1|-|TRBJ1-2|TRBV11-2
TGTGCCTGGGACAGGAGGAACTATGGCTACACCTTC
CAWDRRNYGYTF
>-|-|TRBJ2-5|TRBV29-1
TGCAGCGTTGAAGGAGGGCAGGGGTCCCTTATTTTTCAAGAGACCCAGTACTTC
CSVEGGQGSLIFQETQYF
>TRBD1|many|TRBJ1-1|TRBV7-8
TGTGCCAGCAGCTTAGCGGCAGGGGGAACGGGCACTGAAGCTTTCTTT
CASSLAAGGTGTEAFF
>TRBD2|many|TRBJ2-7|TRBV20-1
TGCAGTGCTAGCATCTGGGCGGGAGGCCCCGAGCAGTACTTC
CSASIWAGGPEQYF
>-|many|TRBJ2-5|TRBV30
TGTGCCTGGAGTGTTTCTGTAGAGACCCAGTACTTC
CAWSVSVETQYF
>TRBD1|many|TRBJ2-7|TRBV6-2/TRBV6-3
TGTGCCAGCAAGAGACCGGGACAGGGGGCCTACGAGCAGTACTTC
CASKRPGQGAYEQYF
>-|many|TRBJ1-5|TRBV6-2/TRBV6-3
TGTGCCAGCAGTTACCCCGAAATCGGAGGGGTGAAGCCCCAGCATTTT
CASSYPEIGGVKPQHF
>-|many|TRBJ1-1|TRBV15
TGTGCCACCAGCCTGGGGGGTTCGAACACTGAAGCTTTCTTT
CATSLGGSNTEAFF
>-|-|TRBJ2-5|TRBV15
TGTGCCACCAGCAGAGGAAATCAAGAGACCCAGTACTTC
CATSRGNQETQYF
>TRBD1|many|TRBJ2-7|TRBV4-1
TGCGCCAGCAGCCAGTTAGGGGGCAAGTACGAGCAGTACTTC
CASSQLGGKYEQYF
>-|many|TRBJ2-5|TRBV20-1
TGCAGTGCTAGATCCAACGTTCTGGGGTACCAAGAGACCCAGTACTTC
CSARSNVLGYQETQYF
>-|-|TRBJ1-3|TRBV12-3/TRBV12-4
TGTGCCAGCAGTGCCGGGGGGGGGTCTGGAAACGCCATATATTTT
CASSAGGGSGNAIYF
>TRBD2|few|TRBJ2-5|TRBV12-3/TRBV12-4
TGTGCCAGCAGTTTAGTGACTAGCGGAGAGACCCAGTACTTC
CASSLVTSGETQYF
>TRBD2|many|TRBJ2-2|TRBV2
TGTGCCAGCACCGGACTAGCGGGGGAAAAAGGCGGGGAGCTGTTTTTT
CASTGLAGEKGGELFF
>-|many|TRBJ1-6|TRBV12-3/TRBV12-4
TGTGCCAGCAGTTATGGCAGCTATAATTCACCCCTCCACTTT
CASSYGSYNSPLHF
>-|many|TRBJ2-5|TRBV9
TGTGCCAGCAGCGCCCGGGGCGGAGCCAACCAAGAGACCCAGTACTTC
CASSARGGANQETQYF
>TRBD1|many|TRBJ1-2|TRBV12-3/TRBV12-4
TGTGCCAGCAGTGAACAGGGGGCTCTCGACTATGGCTACACCTTC
CASSEQGALDYGYTF
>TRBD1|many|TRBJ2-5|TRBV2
TGTGCCAGCAGCGCGGGACAGGCTGGGGGGGAGACCCAGTACTTC
CASSAGQAGGETQYF
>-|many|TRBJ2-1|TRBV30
TGTGCCTGGAGTTCGGGGAGCTCCTACAATGAGCAGTTCTTC
CAWSSGSSYNEQFF
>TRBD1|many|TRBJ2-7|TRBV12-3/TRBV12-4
TGTGCCAGCACCTCAAGGCGGACAGGCGGCGAGCAGTACTTC
CASTSRRTGGEQYF
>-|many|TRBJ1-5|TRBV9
TGTGCCAGCAGCGTAGATTCAGCGGTCCATCAGCCCCAGCATTTT
CASSVDSAVHQPQHF
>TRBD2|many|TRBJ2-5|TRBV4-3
TGCGCCAGCAGCCAGACTAGCGAGTACCAAGAGACCCAGTACTTC
CASSQTSEYQETQYF
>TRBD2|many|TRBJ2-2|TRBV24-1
TGTGCCACCAGTGATTTGCATACTAGCGGGTCTTCTCGATCCGGGGAGCTGTTTTTT
CATSDLHTSGSSRSGELFF
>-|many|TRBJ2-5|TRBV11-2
TGTGCCAGCAGCTTCGGGGCGATTCAAGAGACCCAGTACTTC
CASSFGAIQETQYF
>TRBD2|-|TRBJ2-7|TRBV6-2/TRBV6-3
TGTGCCAGCAGTCCATTTAGCGGGAGCCCAAACGAGCAGTACTTC
CASSPFSGSPNEQYF
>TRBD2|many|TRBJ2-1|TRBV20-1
TGCAGTGCTAGTCTAGCGGGAGGTGGGGGAAACAATGAGCAGTTCTTC
CSASLAGGGGNNEQFF
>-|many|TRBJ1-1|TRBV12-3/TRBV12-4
TGTGCCAGCAGCCGAATCGGGGGCACTGAAGCTTTCTTT
CASSRIGGTEAFF
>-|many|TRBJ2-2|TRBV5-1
TGCGCCAGCACCAACGCCGGGGAAGAGGCCGGGGAGCTGTTTTTT
CASTNAGEEAGELFF
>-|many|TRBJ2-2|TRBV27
TGTGCCAGCAGTTGGGGGACCGGGGAGCTGTTTTTT
CASSWGTGELFF
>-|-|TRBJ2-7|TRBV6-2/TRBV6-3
TGTGCCAGCAGTCTCACAGAGTTGGGCGAGCAGTACTTC
CASSLTELGEQYF
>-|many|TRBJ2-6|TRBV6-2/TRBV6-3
TGTGCCAGCAGTTACTCCGACTCTGGGGCCAACGTCCTGACTTTC
CASSYSDSGANVLTF
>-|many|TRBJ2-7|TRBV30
TGTGCCTGGAGTGACACTAGCTACGAGCAGTACTTC
CAWSDTSYEQYF
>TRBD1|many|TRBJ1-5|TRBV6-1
TGTGCCAGCAGCGACAGGGGGCGAGGGAATCAGCCCCAGCATTTT
CASSDRGRGNQPQHF
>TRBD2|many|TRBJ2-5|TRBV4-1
TGCGCCAGCAGCGCAGGCTCAGCGGGAGAGGGGGAGACCCAGTACTTC
CASSAGSAGEGETQYF
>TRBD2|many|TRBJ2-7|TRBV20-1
TGCAGTGCTAGAGGGGGGGGGGTTTTGGAGCAGTACTTC
CSARGGGVLEQYF
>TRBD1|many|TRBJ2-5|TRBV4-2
TGTGCCAGCAGCCCCCCCAGGGGGTCGCCGTACTTC
CASSPPRGSPYF
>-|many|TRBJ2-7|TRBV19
TGTGCCAGTAGTATCCGGACAGCGAATGCCGCCTACGAGCAGTACTTC
CASSIRTANAAYEQYF
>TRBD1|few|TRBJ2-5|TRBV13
TGTGCCAGCAGCCCCAGGACAGGGGTTGAGACCCAGTACTTC
CASSPRTGVETQYF
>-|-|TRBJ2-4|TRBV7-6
TGTGCCAGCAGCTTAGGAGGACCACAAAACATTCAGTACTTC
CASSLGGPQNIQYF
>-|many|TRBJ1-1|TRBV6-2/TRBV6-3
TGTGCCAGCAGTGACGTCAGCCCGAACACTGAAGCTTTCTTT
CASSDVSPNTEAFF
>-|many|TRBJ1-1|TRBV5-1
TGCGCCAGCAGAGGGGGGACATCTACGAACACTGAAGCTTTCTTT
CASRGGTSTNTEAFF
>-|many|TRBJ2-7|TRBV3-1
TGTGCCAGCAGCCAACCGTCCCCCACGGGCACCTACGAGCAGTACTTC
CASSQPSPTGTYEQYF